This T cell receptor beta chain was recorded in a study of response to subunit inactivated influenza vaccine listed by TCRdb under 2018. As for the study more broadly: The study used deep quantitative T cell receptor repertoire profiling to track responses to a trivalent subunit inactivated influenza vaccine.

Overall study outcomes, separate from this receptor: The authors proposed that each seasonal influenza vaccination may bring in only a limited number of new T cells.

From the germline V gene, CDR1 is KGHSH and CDR2 is LQKENI. From the cysteine up to the phenylalanine, the CDR3 has a length of 13 residues. Only the CDR3 region is kept as DNA, spanning 39 bases read in frame from base 1. Trimming takes 3 bases from V and 6 bases from J, and the germline ends sit 12 bases apart. About this clonotype: Its specific antigen is unknown. No base quality values were provided; no much bigger clone lies one nucleotide off.

Receptors were amplified or captured by RT-PCR. TCRdb lists the instrument as Illumina HiSeq 2500. TCRdb reprocessing: public reads trimmed at Q25 with fastp, clones called with MiXCR, in-frame beta chains kept. Every entry covers one CDR3 protein and lists the most common genes and DNA from its rows. The sample contains around 520,000 distinct CDR3 sequences, about 10% of them found a single time. The ten largest clones capture roughly 10% of the sample. The sequence links TRBV18 to TRBJ2-7; the D gene is perhaps TRBD2, from 7 matching bases. The TCR was taken from a man aged 50-59 years who received an inactivated influenza vaccine. Donor details come from another sample of the same person, matched by shared clones. Sequenced here: PBMCs from blood, sampled on the day of vaccination. The nucleotides read TGTGCCAGCTCACCGGGGGGGCATCGCGAGCAGTACTTC. Its protein product is CASSPGGHREQYF. The full variable domain, completed from the reference TRBV18 and TRBJ2-7 proteins outside the CDR3, reads NAGVMQNPRHLVRRRGQEARLRCSPMKGHSHVYWYRQLPEEGLKFMVYLQKENIIDESGMPKERFSAEFPKEGPSILRIQQVVRGDSAAYFCASSPGGHREQYFGPGTRLTVT.